A selection of T cell receptor beta chains follows, all from one sample in a study of human T cells and chemical hapten exposure. TCRdb re-analysed the RACE reads in MiXCR, keeping a single row per CDR3 protein. Here the sample spans under 300,000 distinct CDR3 sequences, about 8.6% being singletons. The sequences come from whole blood, collected in connection with sensitization to the hapten diphenylcyclopropenone (DPC). Receptors were obtained from a woman aged 40 to 50 with alopecia areata. Some clones in this sample may be carry-over from other donors' samples. Both conserved end residues are part of each CDR3. The D gene is left open where the match is weak. Clone size is given for some rows only: seen once, a few or many times, or a class if the clone is expanded.

.,TRBV7-6,TRBJ2-2,.,CASSLEGITNTGELFF,TGTGCCAGCAGCTTAGAAGGCATAACGAACACCGGGGAGCTGTTTTTT
many,TRBV10-3,TRBJ1-4,TRBD1,CAISEEGANEKLFF,TGTGCCATCAGTGAGGAGGGGGCTAACGAAAAACTGTTTTTT
few,TRBV20-1,TRBJ1-1,TRBD1,CSALGQGGTEAFF,TGCAGTGCCCTCGGACAGGGTGGGACTGAAGCTTTCTTT
many,TRBV7-2,TRBJ2-7,.,CASSLLGASEQYF,TGTGCCAGCAGCCTACTCGGCGCGAGCGAGCAGTACTTC
few,TRBV4-2,TRBJ1-2,.,CASSQGILSDYGYTF,TGTGCCAGCAGCCAAGGGATTTTATCGGACTATGGCTACACCTTC
few,TRBV4-1,TRBJ2-3,TRBD1,CASSHAQGAGTDTQYF,TGCGCCAGCAGCCACGCACAGGGGGCAGGCACAGATACGCAGTATTTT
many,TRBV5-6,TRBJ1-4,.,CASSGERGEKLFF,TGTGCCAGCAGCGGGGAACGAGGGGAAAAACTGTTTTTT
many,TRBV28,TRBJ1-2,TRBD1,CASSLWTGGDYGYTF,TGTGCCAGCAGTTTATGGACAGGGGGCGACTATGGCTACACCTTC
many,TRBV20-1,TRBJ2-2,TRBD1,CSARTGRNTGELFF,TGCAGTGCTCGGACAGGGCGAAACACCGGGGAGCTGTTTTTT
few,TRBV3-1,TRBJ2-7,TRBD1,CASSRGARTGFSYEQYF,TGTGCCAGCAGCCGCGGAGCCCGGACAGGGTTCTCCTACGAGCAGTACTTC
few,TRBV6-2/TRBV6-3,TRBJ2-7,TRBD1,CASSQGQRREQYF,TGTGCCAGCAGTCAGGGACAGAGGAGAGAGCAGTACTTC
.,TRBV4-2,TRBJ2-2,.,CASSQDRNPANTGELFF,TGTGCCAGCAGCCAAGATCGCAACCCAGCGAACACCGGGGAGCTGTTTTTT
.,TRBV28,TRBJ2-7,.,CASWARSVYEQYF,TGTGCCTCTTGGGCGCGTAGCGTCTACGAGCAGTACTTC
.,TRBV29-1,TRBJ1-4,.,CSAGPRGGNEKLFF,TGCAGCGCCGGACCCAGGGGAGGAAATGAAAAACTGTTTTTT
.,TRBV11-2,TRBJ2-2,.,CASSMGVGTGELFF,TGTGCCAGCAGTATGGGAGTTGGGACCGGGGAGCTGTTTTTT
.,TRBV6-1,TRBJ2-5,.,CASTGRLQETQYF,TGTGCCAGCACCGGACGGCTTCAAGAGACCCAGTACTTC
many,TRBV29-1,TRBJ1-2,.,CSVEDLGGPRGYTF,TGCAGCGTTGAAGATCTTGGAGGGCCGCGGGGCTACACCTTC
many,TRBV27,TRBJ2-7,.,CASSLRTSQYYEQYF,TGTGCCAGCAGTTTACGAACCTCCCAGTACTACGAGCAGTACTTC
many,TRBV5-1,TRBJ2-7,TRBD1,CASSLGDRDEQYF,TGCGCCAGCAGCTTGGGGGACAGGGATGAGCAGTACTTC
few,TRBV5-1,TRBJ2-1,TRBD1,CASRDSGTAYNEQFF,TGCGCCAGCAGAGACTCCGGGACAGCTTACAATGAGCAGTTCTTC
many,TRBV28,TRBJ2-3,TRBD2,CASRPRGSPTDTQYF,TGTGCCAGCCGGCCGCGCGGGAGCCCGACAGATACGCAGTATTTT